This T cell receptor (beta chain) derives from a study of blood T cell repertoires in COVID-19. Study summary: Specimens from acute and convalescent COVID-19 originated in the United States, Italy and Spain. PBMCs, B-cell-depleted T cells, or T cells were the source of the cDNA or gDNA that made up the material.

As handled by the study authors: Estimation of nucleated cell counts relied on the amplification of reference gene primers. The data were produced by immunoSEQ multiplex PCR, yet TCRdb's version contains in-frame clones alone and is incomplete. The D gene and trimming were derived from the DNA, and the V and J assignments and clone size from that table. The sample contains 110,000 or so clones, more than 70% of which appear only once. The V gene's germline CDR1 is SGHAT and CDR2 FQDESV (reference sequence). This CDR3 region has 16 residues. V trimming: 5 bases; J trimming: 9 bases; junction bases outside the gene matches: 15.

The specimen was peripheral blood. This TCR came from a woman in her 70s who had recovered from COVID-19. The chain links TRBV11-1 to TRBJ2-1, with TRBD2 matching over 8 bases. The DNA for the CDR3 is TGTGCCAGCAGCCTGACTAGCGCCCTCCTTAAGTTTGAGCAGTTCTTC. As protein: CASSLTSALLKFEQFF.